This T cell receptor (beta chain) was identified during a study of T cell responses to AZD1222 COVID-19 vaccine. Study-level findings and limits: Unmutated regions of variants are reportedly targeted by nearly half of spike-specific TCRs. Recipients of two AZD1222 doses showed rising Spike-specific TCR breadth and depth.

Data came from immunoSEQ multiplex PCR; TCRdb stores just in-frame clones and leaves some out. This table holds 190,000 or so clones, around 89% found once. Per germline, CDR1 SSHAT and CDR2 FNYEAQ (reference sequence). The CDR3 has 15 amino acids. Samples with a second dose at about 4 or about 12 weeks were pooled together. With respect to this clone: The antigen is not known. An end of the junction does not agree with germline; a read error may underlie this.

The source is an adult who received the AZD1222 COVID-19 vaccine. This specimen was peripheral blood, taken 28 days after the second AZD1222 dose. This chain joins TRBV7-7 and TRBJ2-5, with 7 bases matching TRBD1. The CDR3 sequence: CASSLGDRSQETQYF. DNA for the CDR3: TGTGCTAGCAGCTTAGGGGACAGATCCCAAGAGACCCAGTACTTC.